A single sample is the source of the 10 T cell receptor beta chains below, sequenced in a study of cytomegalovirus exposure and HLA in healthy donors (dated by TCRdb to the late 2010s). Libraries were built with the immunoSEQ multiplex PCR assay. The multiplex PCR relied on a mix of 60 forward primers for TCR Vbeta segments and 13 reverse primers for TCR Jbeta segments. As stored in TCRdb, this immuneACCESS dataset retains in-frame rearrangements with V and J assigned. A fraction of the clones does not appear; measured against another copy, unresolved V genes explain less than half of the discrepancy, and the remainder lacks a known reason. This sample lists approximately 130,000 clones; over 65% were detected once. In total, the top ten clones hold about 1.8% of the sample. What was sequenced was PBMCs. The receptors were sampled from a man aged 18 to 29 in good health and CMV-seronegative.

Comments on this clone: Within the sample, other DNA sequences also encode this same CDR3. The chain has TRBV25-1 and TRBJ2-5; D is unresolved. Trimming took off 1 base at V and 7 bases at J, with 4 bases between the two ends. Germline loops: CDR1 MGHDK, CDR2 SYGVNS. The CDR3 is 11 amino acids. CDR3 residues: CASSESWTQYF. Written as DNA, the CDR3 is TGTGCCAGCAGTGAATCATGGACCCAGTACTTC.

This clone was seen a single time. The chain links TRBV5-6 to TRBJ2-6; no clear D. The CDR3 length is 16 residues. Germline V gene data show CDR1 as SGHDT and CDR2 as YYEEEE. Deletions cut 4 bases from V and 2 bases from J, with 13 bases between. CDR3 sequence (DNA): TGTGCCAGCAGCCTTCTGGTTACGGCTGGGGCCAACGTCCTGACTTTC. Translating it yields CASSLLVTAGANVLTF.

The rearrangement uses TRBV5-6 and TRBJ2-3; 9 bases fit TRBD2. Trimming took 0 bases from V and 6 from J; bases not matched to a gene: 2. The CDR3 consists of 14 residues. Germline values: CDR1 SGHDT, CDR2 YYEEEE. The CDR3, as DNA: TGTGCCAGCAGCTTGGGCGGGGGGGACGATACGCAGTATTTT. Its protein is CASSLGGGDDTQYF. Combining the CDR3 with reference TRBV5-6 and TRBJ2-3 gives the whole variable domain DAGVTQSPTHLIKTRGQQVTLRCSPKSGHDTVSWYQQALGQGPQFIFQYYEEEERQRGNFPDRFSGHQFPNYSSELNVNALLLGDSALYLCASSLGGGDDTQYFGPGTRLTVL.

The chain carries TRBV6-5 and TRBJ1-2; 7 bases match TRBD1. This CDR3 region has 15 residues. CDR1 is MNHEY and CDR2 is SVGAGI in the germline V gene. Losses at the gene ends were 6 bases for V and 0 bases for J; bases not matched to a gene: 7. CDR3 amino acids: CASRPTGVTNYGYTF. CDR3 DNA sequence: TGTGCCAGCAGACCCACAGGGGTCACTAACTATGGCTACACCTTC.

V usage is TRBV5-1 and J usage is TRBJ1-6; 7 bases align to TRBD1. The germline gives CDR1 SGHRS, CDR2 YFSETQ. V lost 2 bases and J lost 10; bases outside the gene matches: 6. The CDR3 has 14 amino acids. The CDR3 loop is CASSFDRVGSPLHF. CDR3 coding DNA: TGCGCCAGCAGCTTCGACAGGGTGGGGTCACCCCTCCACTTT.

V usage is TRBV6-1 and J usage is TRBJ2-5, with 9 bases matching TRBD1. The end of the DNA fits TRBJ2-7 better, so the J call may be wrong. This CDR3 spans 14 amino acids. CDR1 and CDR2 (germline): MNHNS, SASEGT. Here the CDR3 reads CASRDRGPSYEQYF. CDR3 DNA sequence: TGTGCCAGCAGGGACAGGGGACCCTCCTACGAGCAGTACTTC.

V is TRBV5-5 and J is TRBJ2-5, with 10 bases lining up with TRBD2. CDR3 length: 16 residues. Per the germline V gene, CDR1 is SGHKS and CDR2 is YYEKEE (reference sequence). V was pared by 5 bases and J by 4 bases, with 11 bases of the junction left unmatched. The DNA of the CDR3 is TGTGCCAGCAGATTTATTCTAGCGGGGGAGGGAGAGACCCAGTACTTC. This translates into CASRFILAGEGETQYF. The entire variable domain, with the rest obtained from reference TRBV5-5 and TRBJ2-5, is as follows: DAGVTQSPTHLIKTRGQQVTLRCSPISGHKSVSWYQQVLGQGPQFIFQYYEKEERGRGNFPDRFSARQFPNYSSELNVNALLLGDSALYLCASRFILAGEGETQYFGPGTRLLVL.

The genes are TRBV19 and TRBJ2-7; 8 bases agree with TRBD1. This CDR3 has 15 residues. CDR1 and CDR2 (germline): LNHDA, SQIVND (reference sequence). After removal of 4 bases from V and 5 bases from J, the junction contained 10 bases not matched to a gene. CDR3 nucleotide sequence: TGTGCCAGTAGTACATCCGGGACAGGTCCCCACGAGCAGTACTTC. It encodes CASSTSGTGPHEQYF.

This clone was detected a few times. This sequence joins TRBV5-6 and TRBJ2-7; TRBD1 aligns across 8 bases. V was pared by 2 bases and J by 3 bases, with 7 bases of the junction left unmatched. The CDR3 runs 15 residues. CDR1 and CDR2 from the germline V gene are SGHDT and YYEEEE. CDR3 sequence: CASSLETGVRYEQYF. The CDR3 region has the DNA TGTGCCAGCAGCTTAGAGACAGGGGTCCGCTACGAGCAGTACTTC.

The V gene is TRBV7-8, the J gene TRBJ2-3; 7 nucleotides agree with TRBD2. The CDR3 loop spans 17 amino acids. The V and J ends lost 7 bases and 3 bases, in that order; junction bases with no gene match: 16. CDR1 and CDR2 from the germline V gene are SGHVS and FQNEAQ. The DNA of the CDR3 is TGTGCCAGCACCAAAGGACCAGCGGGGTCTTTTACAGATACGCAGTATTTT. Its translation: CASTKGPAGSFTDTQYF. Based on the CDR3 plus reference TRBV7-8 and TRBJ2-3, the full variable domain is GAGVSQSPRYKVAKRGQDVALRCDPISGHVSLFWYQQALGQGPEFLTYFQNEAQLDKSGLPSDRFFAERPEGSVSTLKIQRTQQEDSAVYLCASTKGPAGSFTDTQYFGPGTRLTVL.